One and the same sample provided the 18 T cell receptor beta chains below, sequenced in a study of STAT5B mutations in CD4+ large granular lymphocyte leukemia. Data came from immunoSEQ multiplex PCR; TCRdb stores just in-frame clones and leaves some out. The profile shows 20,000 to 30,000 clones, 81% of them singletons. Sequences were obtained from CD4+ T cells from blood buffy coats. The receptors were sampled from a human donor in good health.

V gene TRBV2 combines with J gene TRBJ1-5, with 7 bases identical to TRBD1. The J segment lost 2 bases and the V segment lost 5 bases, leaving 9 bases of the junction unmatched. Germline V CDR1 and CDR2: SNHLY, FYNNEI. The CDR3 extends over 16 amino acids. The CDR3 DNA reads TGTGCCAGCAGTTTAAACAGGGGAAGAGGCAATCAGCCCCAGCATTTT. It codes for CASSLNRGRGNQPQHF. Complete variable domain (other parts from reference TRBV2 and TRBJ1-5): EPEVTQTPSHQVTQMGQEVILRCVPISNHLYFYWYRQILGQKVEFLVSFYNNEISEKSEIFDDQFSVERPDGSNFTLKIRSTKLEDSAMYFCASSLNRGRGNQPQHFGDGTRLSIL.

This chain joins TRBV6-6 and TRBJ2-7; D may be TRBD1 (5 bases). CDR1 MNHNY and CDR2 SVGAGI come from the germline V gene (reference sequence). Trimming took off 6 bases at V and 3 bases at J, with 9 bases between the two ends. The CDR3 sequence is 12 residues long. CDR3: CASSLDNYEQYV. The CDR3 DNA follows: TGTGCCAGCAGCCTGGACAACTACGAGCAGTACGTC.

This chain connects TRBV7-4 to TRBJ2-3; D assignment may be TRBD1 or TRBD2 (6 bases each). The CDR3 is 15 amino acids. The germline V and J ends were trimmed by 8 bases and 2 bases, with 17 bases remaining between them. Per the germline V gene, CDR1 is SGHVT and CDR2 is SQSDAQ. The CDR3 nucleotides read TGTGCCAGCCGACGGGGGCCAGGACCCACAGATACGCAGTATTTT. Its protein is CASRRGPGPTDTQYF.

The chain recombines TRBV4-1 with TRBJ2-3; TRBD2 agrees at 15 bases. V lost 4 bases, J lost 10 bases, and 9 bases stayed unmatched. This CDR3 spans 16 amino acids. Germline V gene sequence: CDR1 MGHRA, CDR2 YSYEKL. The CDR3 sequence is CASSPGLAGGGVAQYF. The CDR3 DNA sequence: TGCGCCAGCAGCCCGGGACTAGCGGGAGGAGGTGTGGCGCAGTATTTT.

This sequence joins TRBV15 and TRBJ2-5; D is possibly TRBD1 (7 bases). Germline CDR1 LNHNV, CDR2 YYDKDF (reference sequence). The CDR3 has 13 residues. Deletions cut 1 base from V and 7 bases from J, with 10 bases between. Written as DNA, the CDR3 is TGTGCCACCAGCAGAGCCCAGGGGGGGACCCAGTACTTC. Its translation: CATSRAQGGTQYF.

The chain carries TRBV6-5 and TRBJ1-3; D may be TRBD1 (5 bases). The CDR3 is 13 amino acids. Trimming pared 9 bases from V and 0 bases from J, leaving 9 bases between. CDR1 and CDR2 (germline): MNHEY, SVGAGI. The CDR3 spells CASRDGSGNTIYF. The CDR3 DNA follows: TGTGCCAGTAGGGACGGCTCTGGAAACACCATATATTTT.

This clone was detected only a few times. The chain links TRBV4-2 to TRBJ1-1; maybe TRBD1 (5 bases). Germline lookup yields CDR1 LGHNA and CDR2 YNFKEQ. Trimming took off 4 bases at V and 1 base at J, with 16 bases between the two ends. The CDR3 runs to 16 residues. The CDR3 coding sequence is TGTGCCAGCAGCCTCATAAAGGGGCATGAGAACACTGAAGCTTTCTTT. It codes for CASSLIKGHENTEAFF.

This clone showed up just a few times. The chain is built from TRBV4-2 and TRBJ2-3, with D uncertain. Deletions cut 0 bases from V and 0 bases from J, with 4 bases between. Germline CDR1 is LGHNA and CDR2 is YNFKEQ. The CDR3 has 14 amino acids. The CDR3 here is CASSQDGSTDTQYF. CDR3 in DNA: TGTGCCAGCAGCCAAGATGGGAGCACAGATACGCAGTATTTT.

CDR3 coding DNA: TGTGCCAGCAGCCCGGGACTAGCGGGAGTAGTACACAATGAGCAGTTCTTC. Translation: CASSPGLAGVVHNEQFF. V is TRBV5-4 and J is TRBJ2-1; 14 bases map to TRBD2. The CDR3 sequence is 17 residues long. Germline CDR1 reads SGHNT; CDR2 reads YYREEE (reference sequence). V was pared by 4 bases and J by 5 bases, with 8 bases of the junction left unmatched.

The rearrangement uses TRBV5-1 and TRBJ2-1; D remains ambiguous. Between the trimmed V and J ends, which lost 0 bases and 2 bases, there was a span of 6 bases. CDR3 size: 14 residues. Germline V lookup: CDR1 SGHRS, CDR2 YFSETQ. In DNA, the CDR3 is TGCGCCAGCAGCTTGGGCACTACCTACAATGAGCAGTTCTTC. This encodes CASSLGTTYNEQFF. Full variable domain (outside the CDR3, taken from reference TRBV5-1 and TRBJ2-1): KAGVTQTPRYLIKTRGQQVTLSCSPISGHRSVSWYQQTPGQGLQFLFEYFSETQRNKGNFPGRFSGRQFSNSRSEMNVSTLELGDSALYLCASSLGTTYNEQFFGPGTRLTVL.

V is TRBV28 and J is TRBJ1-1, with D possibly matching TRBD1 (6 bases). Trimming stripped 6 bases from V and 5 bases from J, with 16 bases between. There are 14 residues in the CDR3. Per the germline V gene, CDR1 is MDHEN and CDR2 is SYDVKM. CDR3 DNA sequence: TGTGCCAGCAGACAACAGGGTGGAGGGACTGAAGCTTTCTTT. Protein product: CASRQQGGGTEAFF.

V is TRBV28 and J is TRBJ1-2, with D perhaps matching TRBD1 (6 bases). Germline V gene data show CDR1 as MDHEN and CDR2 as SYDVKM. CDR3 length equals 15 residues. Trimming shortened V by 2 bases and J by 2 bases, and 12 bases separated the two germline ends. The CDR3 DNA reads as TGTGCCAGCAGTTTACAGGGGACCCCGAACTATGGCTACACCTTC. Residues: CASSLQGTPNYGYTF.

V and J are TRBV10-3 and TRBJ2-5, with D perhaps matching TRBD1 or TRBD2 (5 bases each). The V gene lost 4 bases and the J gene lost 1 base, with 7 bases spanning the gap. Germline-derived CDR1 and CDR2 are ENHRY and SYGVKD. The CDR3 spans 13 residues. The CDR3 loop is CAISGGSQETQYF. CDR3 in DNA: TGTGCCATCAGTGGGGGGAGCCAAGAGACCCAGTACTTC.

The chain joins TRBV6-4 to TRBJ1-2; TRBD1 matches at 7 bases. V shed 4 bases, J shed 4 bases, and the junction held 9 bases outside the gene matches. CDR1 is MRHNA and CDR2 is SNTAGT in the germline V gene. CDR3 size: 15 residues. For the CDR3, the DNA is TGTGCCAGCAGTGCAAACAGGGGAAACCCCTATGGCTACACCTTC. This gives the protein CASSANRGNPYGYTF.

V usage is TRBV7-2 and J usage is TRBJ1-2; D is perhaps TRBD1 (5 bases). Germline values: CDR1 SGHTA, CDR2 FQGNSA. Trimming pared 5 bases from V and 8 bases from J, leaving 18 bases between. The CDR3 is made up of 14 amino acids. The CDR3 here is CASSHAGAEEGYTF. The CDR3 DNA is TGTGCCAGCAGCCACGCCGGGGCGGAGGAAGGCTACACCTTC. Full variable domain (missing parts from reference TRBV7-2 and TRBJ1-2): GAGVSQSPSNKVTEKGKDVELRCDPISGHTALYWYRQSLGQGLEFLIYFQGNSAPDKSGLPSDRFSAERTGGSVSTLTIQRTQQEDSAVYLCASSHAGAEEGYTFGSGTRLTVV.

This clone was picked up one time. The chain has TRBV2 and TRBJ2-7; perhaps TRBD2 as D (5 bases). V lost 5 bases and J 1 base, leaving 12 bases between the germline ends. CDR1 and CDR2 (germline): SNHLY, FYNNEI. The CDR3 sequence is 14 residues long. In DNA form, the CDR3 reads TGTGCCAGCAGTCTCCAGGCGGGTTCCTACGAGCAGTACTTC. This codes for CASSLQAGSYEQYF.

The chain uses TRBV19 and TRBJ2-2; 12 bases agree with TRBD2. V shed 4 bases and J 5 bases; nucleotides not matched to a gene: 8. This CDR3 is built from 17 residues. From germline, CDR1 is LNHDA and CDR2 SQIVND (reference sequence). The CDR3, as DNA: TGTGCCAGTAGTACCCTTTCCGGGACTAGCGGGACCGGGGAGCTGTTTTTT. Translated: CASSTLSGTSGTGELFF.

This chain links TRBV28 with TRBJ2-6; 10 nucleotides align to TRBD1. J lost 1 base, V lost 6 bases, and 6 bases had no gene match. The CDR3 contains 17 residues. CDR1 and CDR2 from the germline V gene are MDHEN and SYDVKM. CDR3 protein: CASSTGTGVSGANVLTF. CDR3 coding DNA: TGTGCCAGCAGCACCGGGACAGGGGTTTCTGGGGCCAACGTCCTGACTTTC.